This TCR beta chain emerged from a study of blood T cell repertoires in COVID-19. In the study overall: COVID-19 samples from acute and convalescent phases originated in the United States, Italy and Spain. PBMCs, B-cell-depleted T cells, or T cells provided the cDNA or gDNA that made up the material.

Data came from immunoSEQ multiplex PCR; TCRdb stores just in-frame clones and leaves some out. The repertoire includes more than 100,000 clones, about 79% of them detected once, and about 17% sits in the top ten. V was clipped by 3 bases and J by 7 bases; unmatched bases: 7. From germline, CDR1 is SGDLS and CDR2 YYNGEE. The length of the CDR3 is 15 residues. This receptor was identified in a woman aged 45 to 65 with acute or convalescent COVID-19. The sample was peripheral blood. This sequence joins TRBV9 and TRBJ1-1; 12 bases align to TRBD1. Here the CDR3 reads CASSARDRGRSEAFF. As DNA, the CDR3 is TGTGCCAGCAGCGCCCGGGACAGGGGGCGTAGTGAAGCTTTCTTT.